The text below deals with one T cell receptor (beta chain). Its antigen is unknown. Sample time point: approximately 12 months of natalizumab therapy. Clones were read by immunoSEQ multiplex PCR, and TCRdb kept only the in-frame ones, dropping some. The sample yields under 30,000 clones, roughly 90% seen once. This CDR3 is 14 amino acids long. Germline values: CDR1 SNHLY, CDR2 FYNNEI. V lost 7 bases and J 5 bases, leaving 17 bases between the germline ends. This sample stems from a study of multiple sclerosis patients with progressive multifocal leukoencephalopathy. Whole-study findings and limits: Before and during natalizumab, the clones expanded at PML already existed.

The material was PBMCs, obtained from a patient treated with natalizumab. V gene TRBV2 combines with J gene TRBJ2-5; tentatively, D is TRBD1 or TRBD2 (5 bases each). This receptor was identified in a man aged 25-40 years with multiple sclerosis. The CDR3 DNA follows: TGTGCCAGCACCGCCGGGACCCCGCCGGAGACCCAGTACTTC. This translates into CASTAGTPPETQYF.